A selection of T cell receptor beta chains follows, all from one sample in a study of cytomegalovirus exposure and HLA in healthy donors. The table came from immunoSEQ multiplex PCR; TCRdb's copy has only in-frame clones and leaves some out. This table has 75,000 to 100,000 clones, 65% to 85% appearing once. The sequenced material came from PBMCs. The receptors originated from a man in his forties in good health and CMV-seronegative. CDR3s include the opening cysteine and the closing phenylalanine or tryptophan.

CDR3 protein: CASSGTGLNTGELFF
V gene: TRBV6-5
J gene: TRBJ2-2

CDR3 protein: CALRQQLRSRDRQFINYGYTF
V gene: TRBV23-1
J gene: TRBJ1-2

CDR3 protein: CASSFEAGSHNEQFF
V gene: TRBV11-1
J gene: TRBJ2-1

CDR3 protein: CASSPGTAIQETQYF
V gene: TRBV5-4
J gene: TRBJ2-5

CDR3 protein: CAISESRQGANEKLFF
V gene: TRBV10-3
J gene: TRBJ1-4

CDR3 protein: CASSPSDQGCEQYF
V gene: TRBV18
J gene: TRBJ2-7

CDR3 protein: CAGRTGVGAQYF
V gene: TRBV2
J gene: TRBJ2-5

CDR3 protein: CASSLRGSNGELFF
V gene: TRBV13
J gene: TRBJ2-2

CDR3 protein: CASSYPDRGYEQYF
V gene: TRBV6-6
J gene: TRBJ2-7

CDR3 protein: CASSSLQGEAFF
V gene: TRBV6-6
J gene: TRBJ1-1

CDR3 protein: CASSMKGQGNSEAFF
V gene: TRBV19
J gene: TRBJ1-1

CDR3 protein: CASSAGLEIGNEQFF
V gene: TRBV9
J gene: TRBJ2-1

CDR3 protein: CASSIRSRNDEKLFF
V gene: TRBV19
J gene: TRBJ1-4

CDR3 protein: CASSPGTVNEKLFF
V gene: TRBV5-1
J gene: TRBJ1-4

CDR3 protein: CAISESLAVGALSIYF
V gene: TRBV10-3
J gene: TRBJ1-3

CDR3 protein: CASSLSGGMNIQYF
V gene: TRBV5-1
J gene: TRBJ2-4

CDR3 protein: CATSRDTGGSTEAFF
V gene: TRBV15
J gene: TRBJ1-1

CDR3 protein: CASGVTGGTEAFF
V gene: TRBV12-5
J gene: TRBJ1-1

CDR3 protein: CASRQDLNTEAFF
V gene: TRBV5-1
J gene: TRBJ1-1

CDR3 protein: CASSFPGGDTQYF
V gene: TRBV27
J gene: TRBJ2-3

CDR3 protein: CAWSEGTLNEKLFF
V gene: TRBV30
J gene: TRBJ1-4

CDR3 protein: CAWRVQGGTGELFF
V gene: TRBV30
J gene: TRBJ2-2

CDR3 protein: CASSSGEAKQYF
V gene: TRBV11-2
J gene: TRBJ2-7

CDR3 protein: CASSAAGNTGELFF
V gene: TRBV2
J gene: TRBJ2-2

CDR3 protein: CASNQGNYGYTF
V gene: TRBV28
J gene: TRBJ1-2

CDR3 protein: CAIRDRVAQPQHF
V gene: TRBV10-3
J gene: TRBJ1-5

CDR3 protein: CASIKLGGSTDTQYF
V gene: TRBV7-9
J gene: TRBJ2-3

CDR3 protein: CASSEERVSYYGYTF
V gene: TRBV2
J gene: TRBJ1-2

CDR3 protein: CASSQGSIEQYF
V gene: TRBV6-6
J gene: TRBJ2-7

CDR3 protein: CASTLQRKKYTDTQYF
V gene: TRBV2
J gene: TRBJ2-3

CDR3 protein: CASSGGLRGLDTEAFF
V gene: TRBV5-1
J gene: TRBJ1-1